Below, 29 T cell receptor delta chains from the same sample are listed, as sequenced in a study of γδ T cells in repeated Plasmodium falciparum infection. Vgamma9/Vdelta2+ and Vdelta2-negative gammadelta T cells were flow-sorted from PBMC for bulk sequencing. TCRdb re-analyzed the multiplex PCR reads via CATT. The sample comprises tens of thousands of delta-chain clones, approximately 1.4% of which are singletons, and more than 7% rests with the top ten. Material for sequencing was gamma-delta T cells from blood. The origin of the receptors is a pool of human donors (malaria-infected and uninfected, not separated).

In this sample, this clone turned up many times. The chain uses TRDV1 and TRDJ1; D gene uncertain. With 0 bases removed from V and 1 base from J, the gap between germline ends came to 30 bases. Germline V gene lookup returns CDR1 TSWWSYY and CDR2 QGS. The CDR3 covers 22 residues. The CDR3 DNA reads as TGTGCTCTTGGGGAACTAGGAGGTTCCGTAGTCGCGCGGGTCTGTCTCACCGATAAACTCATCTTT. Translation gives CALGELGGSVVARVCLTDKLIF.

Details on this clone: A read error is the likely source, as a far larger clone sits one nucleotide away. CDR3: CALGERSIRYPIVGDTFGYTDKLIF. CDR3 sequence (DNA): TGTGCTCTTGGGGAACGAAGTATCAGGTACCCCATTGTGGGGGATACGTTCGGGTACACCGATAAGCTCATCTTT. No J gene call was made, and the V gene is TRDV1; TRDD3, the D gene given by the table, was not confirmed from the DNA. The CDR3 runs to 25 residues. Germline lookup yields CDR1 TSWWSYY and CDR2 QGS.

To note about this clone: Translating this DNA gives a protein that differs at residue 16 from the TCRdb one, which belongs to a much larger clone; a read error is likely, and the protein shown is this translation. CDR3 DNA sequence: TGTGCCCTTGGGGAACTACAGTCTTCCTACACAAAAACTGGGGGATGCGCGTCCTCCCCCGATAAACTCATCTTT. It yields the protein CALGELQSSYTKTGGCASSPDKLIF. The chain employs TRDV1 and TRDJ1, with 10 bases that match TRDD3. Matching the DNA to germline supplied the J gene, which TCRdb does not give. There are 25 residues in the CDR3. The germline V gene has CDR1 TSWWSYY and CDR2 QGS.

This clone was picked up a small number of times. The mismatch at residue 7 between this DNA's translation and the TCRdb protein of a much larger clone likely reflects a read error; the protein shown is translated from the DNA. The rearrangement links TRDV1 to TRDJ1, with D unclear. This CDR3 spans 16 amino acids. CDR1 is TSWWSYY and CDR2 is QGS in the germline V gene. Trimming shortened V by 8 bases and J by 3 bases, and 22 bases separated the two germline ends. The CDR3, as DNA: TGTGCTCTTCTGACCGCAGCAAGGAGTTCGGCCGATAAACTCATCTTT. Protein sequence: CALLTAARSSADKLIF.

This clone was observed at least ten times. The rearrangement joins TRDV1 to TRDJ1; weak D call: TRDD3 (6 bases). In the absence of a J gene in TCRdb, the DNA was matched to germline to assign it here. The germline V gene has CDR1 TSWWSYY and CDR2 QGS. Trimming took off 9 bases at V and 6 bases at J, with 23 bases between the two ends. The CDR3 sequence is 15 residues long. The CDR3 is CALGSLLRTGYKLIF. The CDR3 coding sequence is TGTGCTCTAGGGTCACTACTCCGGACTGGGTATAAACTCATCTTT.

Comment on this clone: TCRdb has a much larger clone's protein, which differs at residue 3 from the translation of this DNA, likely because of a read error; what is shown is the protein translated from the DNA. This rearrangement joins TRDV2 to TRDJ3; D possibly corresponds to TRDD2 (5 bases). No J segment appears in TCRdb, so it was assigned here by matching the sequence to germline. The V gene's germline CDR1 is GEAIGNYY and CDR2 EKD. This CDR3 is 16 amino acids long. CDR3 nucleotides: TGTGCCCGTGACACCTTCGCCTCCTGGGACACCCGACAGATGTTTTTC. It encodes CARDTFASWDTRQMFF.

As to this clone: The protein that TCRdb holds for this DNA derives from a much larger clone and differs from the translated DNA at residue 7, which likely indicates a read error; the protein shown here is translated from the DNA. This rearrangement joins TRDV1 to TRDJ1; D not certain. Trimming cost V 0 bases and J 3 bases, with 17 bases left between them. The CDR3 is made up of 17 amino acids. Germline-derived CDR1 and CDR2 are TSWWSYY and QGS. CDR3 protein: CALGELAAPLCADKLIF. As DNA, the CDR3 is TGTGCTCTTGGGGAACTCGCAGCTCCTCTCTGTGCCGATAAACTCATCTTT.

This clone was seen at least ten times. The chain carries TRDV1 and TRDJ1; 7 bases agree with TRDD3. CDR3 size: 14 residues. Germline CDR1 reads TSWWSYY; CDR2 reads QGS. Germline trimming cut 5 bases from V and 8 bases from J; bases unmatched to any gene: 11. CDR3 residues: CALGPLTGVRKLIF. In nucleotides, the CDR3 is TGTGCTCTTGGGCCCCTTACTGGGGTAAGGAAACTCATCTTT.

With respect to this clone: This likely came from a read error, as a far larger clone is one base away. This same CDR3 is encoded by further DNA sequences in the sample. The chain links TRDV1 to TRDJ1; 7 positions match TRDD3. No J gene was available from TCRdb, and it was assigned here by a germline match of the DNA. The germline V gene encodes CDR1 TSWWSYY and CDR2 QGS. V shed 2 bases and J 0 bases; nucleotides not matched to a gene: 18. This CDR3 is 20 amino acids long. DNA for the CDR3: TGTGCTCTTGGGGAATTTCTTTACGGTCATCGAGGGATACACACCGATAAACTCATCTTT. It codes for CALGEFLYGHRGIHTDKLIF.

With regard to this clone: A far larger clone is one base from this, pointing to a likely read error. The same CDR3 can be traced to other DNA sequences in this sample. The rearrangement uses TRDV2 and TRDJ2; TRDD2 might be the D (5 bases). Here the J gene was assigned by germline matching of the DNA, as TCRdb has none. Per the germline V gene, CDR1 is GEAIGNYY and CDR2 is EKD. The CDR3 consists of 21 residues. Between the trimmed V and J ends, which lost 1 base and 0 bases, there was a span of 26 bases. DNA of the CDR3: TGTGCCTGTGACACTATAAGAGGGAGCCCTACCTTTCACGCTTTGACAGCACAACTCTTCTTT. Translation: CACDTIRGSPTFHALTAQLFF.

Note on this clone: The protein in TCRdb stems from a much larger clone and differs at residue 13 from this DNA's translation, likely a read error; here the protein is translated from the DNA. The chain combines TRDV1 with TRDJ1; the D call may be TRDD2 or TRDD3 (9 bases each). In the absence of a J gene in TCRdb, the DNA was matched to germline to assign it here. CDR3 size: 23 residues. CDR1 and CDR2 (germline): TSWWSYY, QGS. The germline V and J ends were trimmed by 0 bases and 0 bases, with 32 bases remaining between them. The CDR3 spells CALGELAAPFLQSPGGYTDKLIF. The CDR3 region has the DNA TGTGCTCTTGGGGAACTAGCGGCCCCCTTCCTACAAAGTCCTGGGGGATACACCGATAAACTCATCTTT.

The chain couples TRDV1 to TRDJ1, with D possibly matching TRDD2 (9 bases). Here the J gene came from matching the DNA to germline, since TCRdb omits it. The germline V gene has CDR1 TSWWSYY and CDR2 QGS. V was cut by 9 bases and J by 0 bases, with 32 bases left in between. CDR3 length: 20 residues. CDR3 in DNA: TGTGCTCTATCTACCTTCCTACCCAGAAGCTATGGGGGATACACCGATAAACTCATCTTT. Protein: CALSTFLPRSYGGYTDKLIF.

This clone has more than one count but fewer than ten. Translating this DNA gives a protein that differs at residue 7 from the TCRdb one, which belongs to a much larger clone; a read error is likely, and the protein shown is this translation. The V call is TRDV1, the J call TRDJ1; the D gene could be TRDD2 or TRDD3 (5 bases each). The J gene was missing in TCRdb and was found by matching the end of the DNA to germline. CDR1 is TSWWSYY, CDR2 QGS, per germline. The CDR3 totals 25 residues. The V end lost 0 bases, the J end lost 0 bases, and 38 bases lay between the germline ends. The CDR3 region has the DNA TGTGCTCTTGGGGAACTGTCGACAGCCCTACCCGGTGTACTGGAGGTCACACTGTACACCGATAAACTCATCTTT. It encodes CALGELSTALPGVLEVTLYTDKLIF.

There are a few counts of this clone. The TCRdb record carries a much larger clone's protein, which differs from this DNA's translation at residue 17; a read error is the likely cause, and the protein listed here is the DNA translation. V and J are TRDV2 and TRDJ2, with TRDD3 matching over 9 bases. TCRdb leaves out the J gene; it was filled in here by matching the DNA to germline. CDR1 is GEAIGNYY and CDR2 is EKD in the germline V gene. CDR3 size: 21 residues. The DNA of the CDR3 is TGTGCCTGTGACACCTTCCTTGACTGGGGGACAAGGGCCTATTTGACAGTACAACTCTTCTTT. Its translation is CACDTFLDWGTRAYLTVQLFF.

In its sample, this clone was seen a few times. The protein in TCRdb stems from a much larger clone and differs at residue 3 from this DNA's translation, likely a read error; here the protein is translated from the DNA. This sequence joins TRDV1 and TRDJ1, with 13 bases that match TRDD3. TCRdb carries no J gene annotation; the J gene was assigned here by matching the DNA with germline. Germline V gives CDR1 TSWWSYY, CDR2 QGS. The CDR3 contains 20 residues. The CDR3 DNA reads TGTGCTCCTGGGGAAATAGGTAAACCCATACTGGGGGATACGGGCGATAAACTCATCTTT. Translated, it gives CAPGEIGKPILGDTGDKLIF.

The chain uses TRDV1 and TRDJ1; D is undetermined. Here the J gene came from matching the DNA to germline, since TCRdb omits it. The length of the CDR3 is 19 residues. Trimming took off 2 bases at V and 10 bases at J, with 32 bases between the two ends. Germline V CDR1 and CDR2: TSWWSYY, QGS. CDR3 region: CALGERRLRGSPNIERLIF. CDR3 sequence (DNA): TGTGCTCTTGGGGAAAGGCGTCTACGAGGGAGCCCCAATATTGAGAGACTCATCTTT.

This clone occurred many times. A far larger clone is a single base away, which makes a read error likely. V usage is TRDV1 and J usage is TRDJ1; D is possibly TRDD2 (6 bases). Germline assignment: CDR1 TSWWSYY and CDR2 QGS. The CDR3 totals 18 residues. The CDR3 is CALGELVLPVAGPDRLIF. The CDR3 DNA follows: TGTGCTCTTGGGGAATTAGTCCTACCCGTTGCGGGACCCGATAGACTCATCTTT.

This clone showed up just a few times. TCRdb has a much larger clone's protein, which differs at residue 11 from the translation of this DNA, likely because of a read error; what is shown is the protein translated from the DNA. The chain combines TRDV3 with TRDJ1; a weak D match, TRDD3 (6 bases). Because TCRdb records no J gene, it was assigned here through a match of the DNA to germline. The CDR3 has 15 amino acids. Germline-derived CDR1 and CDR2 are TVYSNPD and GDNSRS (reference sequence). Trimming left V 3 bases short and J 5 bases short, with 22 bases between. The chain's CDR3 is CALVLPPGIRDKLIF. Written as DNA, the CDR3 is TGTGCCTTAGTTCTTCCCCCGGGGATTAGGGATAAACTCATCTTT.

This clone was detected only a few times. A much larger clone is a single base away; this may be a read error. TRDV1 is the V gene, and the J gene was not called; the table gives TRDD3 as D, unverified against the DNA. CDR1 is TSWWSYY, CDR2 QGS, per germline. This CDR3 has 20 residues. The CDR3 DNA reads as TGTGCTCTTGGGGAAGGGTGTAAGCCTGGGGGATACGGGGGCACCGATAAACCCATCTTT. Translating it yields CALGEGCKPGGYGGTDKPIF.

In regard to this clone: A far larger clone lies a single base away; this is likely a read error. Additional DNA sequences in this sample encode the identical CDR3. V is TRDV2 and J is TRDJ1; 7 bases are a match to TRDD3. As TCRdb names no J gene, one was assigned here on the basis of a DNA match to germline. V gave up 2 bases and J gave up 0 bases; unmatched junction bases: 11. CDR3 length: 17 amino acids. CDR1 and CDR2 (germline): GEAIGNYY, EKD. The CDR3 DNA reads as TGTGCCTGTGACAGAGTTGGGATACCCCCCTACACCGATAAACTCATCTTT. The encoded protein is CACDRVGIPPYTDKLIF.

This clone was counted between two and nine times. TCRdb assigns this DNA the protein of a much larger clone, which departs from its translation at residue 16; this likely reflects a read error, and the protein shown comes from translating the DNA. The V and J genes are TRDV1 and TRDJ2, with TRDD3 matching 9 bases. The germline V gene encodes CDR1 TSWWSYY and CDR2 QGS. The junction had 31 bases not matched to a gene; V was cut back by 2 bases and J by 6 bases. The CDR3 loop spans 24 amino acids. The CDR3, as DNA: TGTGCTCTTGGGGAATCGATAACCTTCCCACCTTTTACTGGGGGAAACGCGGGAGCAGCACAACTCTTCTTT. Translating gives CALGESITFPPFTGGNAGAAQLFF.

Details on this clone: The TCRdb protein, from a much larger clone, departs from this DNA's translation at residue 3, likely by read error; the protein shown derives from the DNA. This chain links TRDV2 with TRDJ1; TRDD3 might be the D (6 bases). In the absence of a J gene in TCRdb, the DNA was matched to germline to assign it here. This CDR3 is 21 amino acids long. Germline loops: CDR1 GEAIGNYY, CDR2 EKD. DNA for the CDR3: TGTGCCCGTGACACCGGAATCTACGCGCTGGGGACTCAGAGGTACACCGATAAACTCATCTTT. Translating gives CARDTGIYALGTQRYTDKLIF.

This clone has more than one count but fewer than ten. This sequence is one base from a far larger clone and is likely a read error. The identical CDR3 is also encoded by other nucleotide sequences in the sample. The chain uses TRDV1 and TRDJ1, with unresolved D. The CDR3 is 20 residues long. V was clipped by 0 bases and J by 1 base, with 24 bases between them. Looked up from germline, CDR1 is TSWWSYY and CDR2 is QGS. The chain's CDR3 is CALGELHPLGSFGSTDKLIF. The CDR3, as DNA: TGTGCTCTTGGGGAACTCCATCCACTAGGGTCGTTCGGAAGCACCGATAAACTCATCTTT.

The sample holds many counts of this clone. The J gene is TRDJ2, the V gene TRDV1; possibly TRDD3 for D (6 bases). The CDR3 runs 19 residues. Trimming removed 6 bases from V and 2 bases from J, with 25 bases in between. CDR1 is TSWWSYY, CDR2 QGS, per germline. The DNA for the CDR3 is TGTGCTCTTGGAGCCCCATTCCCCTTTTGGGGGGGATTGACAGCACAACTCTTCTTT. It is translated as CALGAPFPFWGGLTAQLFF.

With respect to this clone: A far larger clone lies a single base away; this is likely a read error. This CDR3 is also generated by other DNA sequences in the sample. J is TRDJ1 and V is TRDV1; TRDD3 matches 13 bases. Because TCRdb records no J gene, it was assigned here through a match of the DNA to germline. From germline, CDR1 is TSWWSYY and CDR2 QGS. CDR3 length equals 22 residues. The CDR3 DNA sequence: TGTGCCCTTGGGGTACCCTTCCTCTCGATCAGTTACTGGGGGATACGGACCGATAAACTCATCTTT. Its protein product is CALGVPFLSISYWGIRTDKLIF.

Worth noting for this clone: Translating this DNA gives a protein that differs at residue 6 from the TCRdb one, which belongs to a much larger clone; a read error is likely, and the protein shown is this translation. J is TRDJ1 and V is TRDV1; TRDD3 matches 9 bases. This CDR3 is 14 amino acids long. The trim removed 0 bases at V and 11 bases at J, leaving 7 bases unmatched. Per the germline V gene, CDR1 is TSWWSYY and CDR2 is QGS. CDR3 nucleotides: TGTGCTCTTGGGGAACTCCTGGGGGATTCGGTGCTCATCTTT. This sequence encodes CALGELLGDSVLIF.

This clone was detected many times. J is TRDJ1 and V is TRDV1; 9 bases agree with TRDD2. The CDR3 consists of 18 residues. Germline V CDR1 and CDR2: TSWWSYY, QGS. The V and J ends lost 2 bases and 1 base, in that order; junction bases with no gene match: 11. The CDR3 spells CALGETRSFLLSTDKLIF. The DNA of the CDR3 is TGTGCTCTTGGGGAAACGAGGTCCTTCCTACTTTCCACCGATAAACTCATCTTT.

On this clone itself: The protein given by TCRdb reflects a much larger clone and differs at residue 12 from this DNA's translation, likely from a read error; the protein shown is the DNA's translation. No J gene was called, and the V gene is TRDV2. CDR1 and CDR2 (germline): GEAIGNYY, EKD. The CDR3 sequence is 14 residues long. In DNA, the CDR3 is TGTGCCTGTGACACCTTAATGGGAGAATCTAAACCCATCTTT. It encodes CACDTLMGESKPIF.

In its sample, this clone was seen many times. The V gene is TRDV1, the J gene TRDJ1, with D possibly being TRDD3 (5 bases). V was clipped by 2 bases and J by 8 bases, with 27 bases between them. The CDR3 sequence is 18 residues long. CDR1 and CDR2 (germline): TSWWSYY, QGS. CDR3 sequence reads: CALGETPPRYVRGPKLIF. The CDR3 nucleotides are TGTGCTCTTGGGGAAACTCCCCCCCGCTACGTCCGGGGACCAAAACTCATCTTT.